This T cell receptor beta chain appears in the sequencing data of a study of cytomegalovirus exposure and HLA in healthy donors. The study ran its PCR with 60 Vbeta and 13 Jbeta primers. Data came from immunoSEQ multiplex PCR; TCRdb stores just in-frame clones and leaves some out. The data show over 150,000 clones, approximately 84% seen once. Germline CDR1 and CDR2: MDHEN and SYDVKM. V lost 5 bases and J lost 8, with 18 bases in between. There are 14 residues in the CDR3. The sequence derives from a girl aged 5-17 years in good health and CMV-seropositive. This rearrangement joins TRBV28 to TRBJ1-2, with unresolved D. The specimen was PBMCs. The CDR3 is CASSAPITGGGYTF. CDR3 DNA: TGTGCCAGCAGTGCGCCAATCACGGGAGGGGGCTACACCTTC.